This paragraph covers one T cell receptor (beta chain) sequence. The antigen is undetermined. The data were produced by immunoSEQ multiplex PCR, yet TCRdb's version contains in-frame clones alone and is incomplete. In the table there are 73,000 or so clones, approximately 88% of which are singletons. This record comes from a study of T cell responses to AZD1222 COVID-19 vaccine. Study-level background: Pooled together were second doses at about 4 or about 12 weeks.

Per germline, CDR1 SGHAT and CDR2 FQNNGV. Trimming shortened V by 5 bases and J by 3 bases, and 10 bases separated the two germline ends. The CDR3 runs to 13 residues. Overall study results and limits: Unmutated regions of variants are reportedly targeted by nearly half of spike-specific TCRs. Clonal diversity was possibly underestimated, and white British individuals and females predominated among donors. The study found vaccine-associated CD4 TCRs spanning spike, dominant at 160-218 and 743-854.

Source: peripheral blood, taken on day 0 of AZD1222 vaccination. The sequence was collected from an adult in good health. This chain joins TRBV11-2 and TRBJ1-2, with D maybe TRBD1 (5 bases). CDR3 loop: CASSDSRDYGYTF. The CDR3 coding sequence is TGTGCCAGCAGCGACAGCCGTGACTATGGCTACACCTTC.